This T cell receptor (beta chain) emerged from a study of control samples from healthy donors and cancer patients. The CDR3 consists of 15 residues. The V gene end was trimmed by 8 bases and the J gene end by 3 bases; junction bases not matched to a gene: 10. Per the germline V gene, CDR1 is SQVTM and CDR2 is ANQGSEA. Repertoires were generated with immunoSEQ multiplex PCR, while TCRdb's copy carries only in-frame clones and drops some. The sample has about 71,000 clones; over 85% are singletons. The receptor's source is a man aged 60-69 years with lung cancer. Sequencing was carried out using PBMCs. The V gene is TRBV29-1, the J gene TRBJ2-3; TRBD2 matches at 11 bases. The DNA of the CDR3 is TGCAGCACCAGATTTAGCGGGGGGGAAACAGATACGCAGTATTTT. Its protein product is CSTRFSGGETDTQYF.